This T cell receptor (beta chain) was identified in a study of long-term antiretroviral therapy in people with HIV. Regarding the study as a whole: Despite increasing after ART, diversity remained lower than that of transplant donor controls. Blood was collected between the mid-2000s and the late 2010s, possibly under older ART regimens.

On this clone: Antigen: not known.

This was the immunoSEQ v3.0 assay at survey level. It was roughly 35,000-50,000 T-cell genomes per sample that sequencing targeted. TCRdb's copy holds only in-frame clones and misses some; the assay was immunoSEQ multiplex PCR. The sample has about 11,000 clones, roughly four fifths seen once. The CDR3 length is 15 residues. CDR1 and CDR2 (germline): KGHSH, LQKENI. Trimming took 6 bases from V and 2 from J, leaving 17 bases between them. The V and J genes are TRBV18 and TRBJ2-7, with D perhaps TRBD1 or TRBD2 (7 bases each). This receptor was obtained from a man aged 40-49 years with HIV. This material consisted of unsorted PBMCs, taken 1.8 years after starting antiretroviral therapy. The CDR3 sequence is CASSGGGTGAYEQYF. Here the CDR3 DNA reads TGTGCCAGCTCGGGCGGGGGAACAGGGGCCTACGAGCAGTACTTC.